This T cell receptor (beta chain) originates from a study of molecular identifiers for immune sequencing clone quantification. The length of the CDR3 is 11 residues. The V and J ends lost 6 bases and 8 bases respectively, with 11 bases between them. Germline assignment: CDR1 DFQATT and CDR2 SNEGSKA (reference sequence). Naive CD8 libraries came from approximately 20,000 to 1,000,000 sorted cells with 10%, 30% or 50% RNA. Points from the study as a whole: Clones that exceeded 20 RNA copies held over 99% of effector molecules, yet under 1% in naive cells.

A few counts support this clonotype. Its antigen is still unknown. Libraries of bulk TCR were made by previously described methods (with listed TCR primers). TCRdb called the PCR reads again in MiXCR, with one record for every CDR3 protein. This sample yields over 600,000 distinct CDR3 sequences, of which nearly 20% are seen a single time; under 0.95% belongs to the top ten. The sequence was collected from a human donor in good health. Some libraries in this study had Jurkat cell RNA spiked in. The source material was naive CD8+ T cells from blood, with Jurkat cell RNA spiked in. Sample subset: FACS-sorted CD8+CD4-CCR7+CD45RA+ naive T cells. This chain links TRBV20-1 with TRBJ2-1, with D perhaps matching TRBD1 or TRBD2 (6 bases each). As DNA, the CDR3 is TGCAGTGCCCGAGGGGGGTATGAGCAGTTCTTC. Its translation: CSARGGYEQFF.